This TCR beta chain was sequenced for a study of cytomegalovirus exposure and HLA in healthy donors. The PCR was carried out with 60 Vbeta primers and 13 Jbeta primers. The authors' processing: In a later analysis, the count reached some 88 million unique TCR beta chains, with roughly 12 million shared. Sequencing used immunoSEQ multiplex PCR; TCRdb keeps in-frame clones, though not all of them. V, J and clone size are those of that table, while D and trimming were read from the DNA. Of 90,000 to 150,000 clones in the sample, about four fifths are singletons; the top ten hold around 1.4%. On this clone itself: Its specificity is unknown.

Whole-study findings and limits: In a later analysis, several top co-occurrence clusters appeared linked to parvovirus B19, influenza, CMV and Epstein-Barr virus. Follow-up analysis later connected one missense variant in DCLRE1C with trimming of TCR beta V- and J-genes.

The TCR comes from a woman between 18 and 29 years old in good health and CMV-seronegative. Sequenced sample: PBMCs.

The CDR3 nucleotides read TGTGCCAGCAGCAGGCGGACAGGGGGCTCTGTTGACCCCTACGAGCAGTACTTC. This gives the protein CASSRRTGGSVDPYEQYF. This chain connects TRBV7-2 to TRBJ2-7, with TRBD1 matching over 11 bases. CDR1 and CDR2 (germline): SGHTA, FQGNSA. This CDR3 is 18 amino acids long. V dropped 5 bases and J dropped 2; count of bases not matched to a gene: 14.